The 30 T cell receptor beta chains given below trace back to one sample, sequenced in a study of regulatory T cells in long-lasting Graves disease. CDR3 regions were amplified by Arm-PCR using iRepertoire HTBI primers to build TCR beta libraries. Each CDR3 protein gets one entry after TCRdb re-called the multiplex PCR reads with MiXCR. The data show 400,000 to 500,000 distinct CDR3 sequences, with roughly 21% seen just once and 14% held by the top ten. Specified time point: persistent/refractory GD, antithyroid drugs over 5 years with positive TRAb. RNA isolated from PBMCs was used to make the TCR library. The sample in question was peripheral blood mononuclear cells (PBMCs), obtained when the disease was refractory, from a patient treated with antithyroid drugs. The source is a female donor with Graves disease.

The chain joins TRBV19 to TRBJ2-7; a weak D match, TRBD1 (5 bases). Germline V gene sequence: CDR1 LNHDA, CDR2 SQIVND (reference sequence). The CDR3 extends over 16 amino acids. V lost 3 bases, J lost 0 bases, and 15 bases lay in between. The CDR3 DNA reads as TGTGCCAGTAGTATTGCAGGGTCCTCGAGCTCCTACGAGCAGTACTTC. As protein: CASSIAGSSSSYEQYF.

The chain employs TRBV11-3 and TRBJ2-5; 11 bases agree with TRBD1. CDR3 length equals 14 residues. From germline, CDR1 is SGHNT and CDR2 YENEEA. After removal of 5 bases from V and 4 bases from J, the junction contained 3 bases not matched to a gene. CDR3 DNA: TGTGCCAGCAGCATCGGGACAGGGGGAGAGACCCAGTACTTC. Its translation: CASSIGTGGETQYF. Full variable domain (outside the CDR3, taken from reference TRBV11-3 and TRBJ2-5): EAGVVQSPRYKIIEKKQPVAFWCNPISGHNTLYWYLQNLGQGPELLIRYENEEAVDDSQLPKDRFSAERLKGVDSTLKIQPAELGDSAVYLCASSIGTGGETQYFGPGTRLLVL.

This clonotype showed up many times. The rearrangement joins TRBV28 to TRBJ2-7, with D possibly matching TRBD1 (6 bases). V lost 5 bases, J lost 4 bases, and 12 bases lay in between. This CDR3 comprises 13 residues. The germline CDR1 and CDR2 sequences are MDHEN and SYDVKM. Here the CDR3 reads CASSPGTLYEQYF. In nucleotides, the CDR3 is TGTGCCAGCAGTCCTGGGACATTATACGAGCAGTACTTC.

This rearrangement joins TRBV30 to TRBJ1-6, with 9 positions matching TRBD1. After removal of 5 bases from V and 9 bases from J, the junction contained 5 bases not matched to a gene. Germline values: CDR1 GTSNPN, CDR2 SVGIG (reference sequence). The CDR3 sequence is 13 residues long. The CDR3 DNA follows: TGTGCCTGGGTCCGGGACAGGGTTTCACCCCTCCACTTT. Amino acid sequence: CAWVRDRVSPLHF.

The chain recombines TRBV19 with TRBJ1-2; 7 positions match TRBD1. CDR3 size: 15 residues. The V gene's germline CDR1 is LNHDA and CDR2 SQIVND (reference sequence). V was pared by 4 bases and J by 3 bases, with 8 bases of the junction left unmatched. The CDR3 spells CASSRRTGTYYGYTF. CDR3 in DNA: TGTGCCAGTAGTAGACGGACAGGAACCTACTATGGCTACACCTTC.

The chain recombines TRBV19 with TRBJ1-5; 12 nucleotides align to TRBD1. With V trimmed by 7 bases and J by 0 bases, 7 bases remained unmatched. This CDR3 region has 17 residues. Germline CDR1 LNHDA, CDR2 SQIVND (reference sequence). Here the CDR3 reads CASTGTGGAYSNQPQHF. CDR3 sequence (DNA): TGTGCCAGTACCGGGACAGGGGGCGCGTATAGCAATCAGCCCCAGCATTTT.

This clonotype was counted at least ten times. The chain combines TRBV2 with TRBJ1-1, with 10 bases that match TRBD1. The CDR3 loop spans 17 amino acids. Germline CDR1 reads SNHLY; CDR2 reads FYNNEI. With V trimmed by 8 bases and J by 3 bases, 15 bases remained unmatched. CDR3 sequence: CASPRSSYGQGDTEAFF. The CDR3 DNA reads TGTGCCAGCCCTCGTAGCAGTTACGGACAGGGGGACACTGAAGCTTTCTTT.

Only one count was recorded for this clonotype. This clone may be a read error of a much larger clone one base away. The V and J genes are TRBV28 and TRBJ1-2; D uncertain. The V and J ends lost 6 bases and 0 bases respectively, with 11 bases between them. The CDR3 is 14 amino acids. Germline CDR1 reads MDHEN; CDR2 reads SYDVKM. This chain's CDR3 is CASSLDGANYGYTF. DNA of the CDR3: TGTGCCAGCAGCCTGGACGGCGCTAACTATGGCTACACCTTC.

This clonotype was recorded at least ten times. The chain joins TRBV7-3 to TRBJ2-6; no definite D call. Germline-derived CDR1 and CDR2 are SGHTA and FQGTGA. V was clipped by 2 bases and J by 0 bases, with 8 bases between them. The CDR3 is made up of 16 amino acids. The CDR3 DNA reads as TGTGCCAGCAGCTTACAGCCCAGCTCTGGGGCCAACGTCCTGACTTTC. Translated, it gives CASSLQPSSGANVLTF.

This clonotype was recorded at least ten times. The chain uses TRBV28 and TRBJ2-7, with D hard to call. The CDR3 totals 12 residues. Looked up from germline, CDR1 is MDHEN and CDR2 is SYDVKM. V was pared by 1 base and J by 7 bases, with 8 bases between. CDR3 coding DNA: TGTGCCAGCAGTTTATCCGGACCGGAGCAGTACTTC. Its protein product is CASSLSGPEQYF. The full variable domain, completed using reference TRBV28 and TRBJ2-7, is DVKVTQSSRYLVKRTGEKVFLECVQDMDHENMFWYRQDPGLGLRLIYFSYDVKMKEKGDIPEGYSVSREKKERFSLILESASTNQTSMYLCASSLSGPEQYFGPGTRLTVT.

Ten or more counts support this clonotype. This sequence joins TRBV3-1 and TRBJ2-5; D may match TRBD1 or TRBD2 (5 bases each). Germline assignment: CDR1 LGHDT and CDR2 YNNKEL (reference sequence). The CDR3 length is 15 residues. V lost 3 bases and J 1 base, leaving 12 bases between the germline ends. In DNA form, the CDR3 reads TGTGCCAGCAGCCATCCCGGGACCTTCCAAGAGACCCAGTACTTC. It specifies CASSHPGTFQETQYF.

This clonotype appeared many times. V gene TRBV12-3 or TRBV12-4 combines with J gene TRBJ1-3; weak D call: TRBD1 (5 bases). V lost 3 bases, J lost 0 bases, and 12 bases lay in between. CDR3 length: 16 amino acids. The CDR3 loop reads CASSLWGKSSGNTIYF. CDR3 DNA: TGTGCCAGCAGTTTGTGGGGCAAAAGCTCTGGAAACACCATATATTTT.

This clonotype was seen more than once but under ten times. This sequence joins TRBV28 and TRBJ2-5; D might be TRBD1 or TRBD2, each matching 5 bases. With 4 bases removed from V and 3 bases from J, the gap between germline ends came to 15 bases. Germline V CDR1 and CDR2: MDHEN, SYDVKM. This CDR3 has 15 amino acids. CDR3 sequence (DNA): TGTGCCAGCAGTTCAACGGGACGGGTAGAAGAGACCCAGTACTTC. The encoded protein is CASSSTGRVEETQYF. Looking up the rest from reference TRBV28 and TRBJ2-5 gives the full variable domain: DVKVTQSSRYLVKRTGEKVFLECVQDMDHENMFWYRQDPGLGLRLIYFSYDVKMKEKGDIPEGYSVSREKKERFSLILESASTNQTSMYLCASSSTGRVEETQYFGPGTRLLVL.

The V call is TRBV20-1, the J call TRBJ2-1, with TRBD2 matching over 7 bases. The CDR3 has 14 residues. The germline V gene encodes CDR1 DFQATT and CDR2 SNEGSKA (reference sequence). Trimming cost V 3 bases and J 5 bases; bases outside gene matches: 7. The DNA for the CDR3 is TGCAGTGCTAGCTCCGGGACTACGAACAATGAGCAGTTCTTC. It translates to CSASSGTTNNEQFF.

The chain carries TRBV30 and TRBJ2-2, with D maybe TRBD2 (6 bases). Trimming took off 3 bases at V and 7 bases at J, with 21 bases between the two ends. From germline, CDR1 is GTSNPN and CDR2 SVGIG (reference sequence). The CDR3 is 16 residues long. CDR3 loop: CAWSSERAGGGGELFF. Written as DNA, the CDR3 is TGTGCCTGGAGCTCTGAGAGGGCCGGGGGTGGCGGGGAGCTGTTTTTT.

This rearrangement joins TRBV20-1 to TRBJ2-2, with D perhaps TRBD2 (6 bases). The length of the CDR3 is 15 residues. Per germline, CDR1 DFQATT and CDR2 SNEGSKA (reference sequence). Trimming stripped 1 base from V and 0 bases from J, with 9 bases between. The CDR3 nucleotides read TGCAGTGCTAGAGGTAGCGGACCGAACACCGGGGAGCTGTTTTTT. Translating it yields CSARGSGPNTGELFF.

The V and J genes are TRBV19 and TRBJ1-1; TRBD1 aligns across 8 bases. Germline V CDR1 and CDR2: LNHDA, SQIVND (reference sequence). Trimming took 6 bases from V and 4 from J; bases not matched to a gene: 7. CDR3 length equals 14 residues. CDR3 sequence reads: CASRPGQGITEAFF. Written as DNA, the CDR3 is TGTGCCAGTAGACCCGGACAGGGAATCACTGAAGCTTTCTTT. The whole variable domain, remainder taken from reference TRBV19 and TRBJ1-1, is DGGITQSPKYLFRKEGQNVTLSCEQNLNHDAMYWYRQDPGQGLRLIYYSQIVNDFQKGDIAEGYSVSREKKESFPLTVTSAQKNPTAFYLCASRPGQGITEAFFGQGTRLTVV.

In its sample, this clonotype was seen a few times. The chain joins TRBV20-1 to TRBJ2-5, with TRBD1 matching 9 bases. CDR3 length equals 11 residues. J was trimmed by 7 bases and V by 8 bases; bases with no gene match: 5. Looked up from germline, CDR1 is DFQATT and CDR2 is SNEGSKA (reference sequence). For the CDR3, the DNA is TGCAGTACGGGACAGGGCGGGACCCAGTACTTC. This codes for CSTGQGGTQYF.

In this sample, this clonotype turned up many times. This rearrangement joins TRBV2 to TRBJ1-1, with a possible D match to TRBD1 (5 bases). Germline V gives CDR1 SNHLY, CDR2 FYNNEI. There are 13 residues in the CDR3. V dropped 6 bases and J dropped 3 bases, with 11 bases sitting between them. CDR3 residues: CASRAREDTEAFF. The CDR3 bases are TGTGCCAGCAGAGCCAGGGAGGACACTGAAGCTTTCTTT.

This clonotype was seen a few times. The chain couples TRBV20-1 to TRBJ1-6; a possible D gene is TRBD1 (5 bases). Per the germline V gene, CDR1 is DFQATT and CDR2 is SNEGSKA (reference sequence). V was trimmed by 7 bases and J by 7 bases, leaving 14 bases between them. The CDR3 totals 13 residues. The CDR3: CSDIRDANSPLHF. CDR3 DNA: TGCAGTGATATCCGGGACGCCAATTCACCCCTCCACTTT.

In this sample, this clonotype turned up a few times. The chain has TRBV5-1 and TRBJ2-7, with 9 positions matching TRBD1. The CDR3 length is 17 residues. Trimming removed 4 bases from V and 0 bases from J; junction bases left unmatched: 11. Looked up from germline, CDR1 is SGHRS and CDR2 is YFSETQ. The CDR3 region is CASSANAGTGSSYEQYF. CDR3 nucleotides: TGCGCCAGCAGCGCCAACGCCGGGACAGGGAGCTCCTACGAGCAGTACTTC.

This clonotype was counted ten times or more. This chain uses TRBV11-2 with TRBJ2-7; 10 bases are a match to TRBD2. The CDR3 loop spans 15 amino acids. Germline trimming cut 1 base from V and 3 bases from J; bases unmatched to any gene: 3. Germline values: CDR1 SGHAT, CDR2 FQNNGV. The CDR3 reads CASSLVLAGVYEQYF. The CDR3 region has the DNA TGTGCCAGCAGCTTAGTCCTAGCGGGAGTCTACGAGCAGTACTTC.

J is TRBJ1-1 and V is TRBV9, with no clear D. The V end was cut by 4 bases, the J end by 7 bases, with 26 bases between. There are 17 residues in the CDR3. Per the germline V gene, CDR1 is SGDLS and CDR2 is YYNGEE. CDR3 bases: TGTGCCAGCAGCTCCTCCGGCGGCGGAAGCTACGCATATGAAGCTTTCTTT. Residues: CASSSSGGGSYAYEAFF.

This clonotype was picked up many times. CDR3 amino acids: CASEWVGKTQYF. The DNA for the CDR3 is TGTGCCAGCGAATGGGTAGGAAAGACCCAGTACTTC. The V and J genes are TRBV2 and TRBJ2-5; D not resolved. Germline assignment: CDR1 SNHLY and CDR2 FYNNEI. CDR3 length: 12 residues. The ends were cut back, 8 bases at V and 6 bases at J, with 13 bases in the middle.

The rearrangement uses TRBV5-1 and TRBJ2-5; D is unclear. Germline V lookup: CDR1 SGHRS, CDR2 YFSETQ. The CDR3 contains 15 residues. Trimming shortened V by 6 bases and J by 0 bases, and 15 bases separated the two germline ends. This CDR3 reads CASNLFTWYQETQYF. The CDR3, as DNA: TGCGCCAGCAACCTTTTCACTTGGTACCAAGAGACCCAGTACTTC.

This clonotype was seen many times. The chain joins TRBV28 to TRBJ1-4; no reliable D call. V lost 5 bases to trimming and J lost 4 bases, with 14 bases between them. The CDR3 sequence is 15 residues long. The V gene's germline CDR1 is MDHEN and CDR2 SYDVKM. The CDR3 bases are TGTGCCAGCAGTCCAATGGACGCGGGTAATGAAAAACTGTTTTTT. Protein sequence: CASSPMDAGNEKLFF.

The genes are TRBV6-1 and TRBJ2-2; D is perhaps TRBD2 (6 bases). The V end lost 6 bases, the J end lost 2 bases, and 13 bases lay between the germline ends. The CDR3 contains 15 residues. CDR1 MNHNS and CDR2 SASEGT come from the germline V gene. The CDR3 sequence: CASSRISGNTGELFF. The CDR3 nucleotides read TGTGCCAGCAGCCGTATTAGCGGAAACACCGGGGAGCTGTTTTTT.

Only a few counts were recorded for this clonotype. This chain connects TRBV27 to TRBJ2-3; 7 nucleotides match TRBD2. V lost 5 bases to trimming and J lost 0 bases; unmatched junction nucleotides: 5. Germline lookup yields CDR1 MNHEY and CDR2 SMNVEV (reference sequence). This CDR3 comprises 15 residues. The CDR3 loop reads CASSHLAESTDTQYF. As DNA, the CDR3 is TGTGCCAGCAGTCATCTAGCGGAAAGCACAGATACGCAGTATTTT.

The rearrangement joins TRBV7-3 to TRBJ2-2; unclear D gene. This CDR3 region has 14 residues. CDR1 SGHTA and CDR2 FQGTGA come from the germline V gene. V lost 2 bases and J lost 7, with 11 bases in between. This chain's CDR3 is CASSLLYSSGELFF. CDR3 DNA sequence: TGTGCCAGCAGCTTATTGTACTCCAGCGGGGAGCTGTTTTTT.

This clonotype was found many times. The chain links TRBV27 to TRBJ2-7; no clear D gene. Germline V gene data show CDR1 as MNHEY and CDR2 as SMNVEV (reference sequence). The CDR3 is made up of 16 amino acids. Trimming shortened V by 2 bases and J by 5 bases, and 19 bases separated the two germline ends. Here the CDR3 reads CASSLRVGSLGNEQYF. DNA of the CDR3: TGTGCCAGCAGTTTACGGGTTGGTAGTCTGGGGAACGAGCAGTACTTC.